This TCR beta chain was documented in a study of CD8 T cells in acute hepatitis C reinfection. Notes on the study in general: All groups preferentially used TRBV04 and TRBV06, which was not due to overrepresentation in the naive pool. Chronically infected subjects had no follow-up NS3-1073 repertoires.

This sample's time point: naive CD8 control sorted from an acute-time-point sample. The assay was immunoSEQ multiplex PCR, and TCRdb's table has in-frame clones only and misses some. The table shows some 38,000 clones, with around nine tenths occurring only once. Note on this clone: Its antigen is not identified.

From germline, CDR1 is LNHDA and CDR2 SQIVND (reference sequence). The CDR3 is 13 amino acids. With V trimmed by 8 bases and J by 7 bases, 5 bases remained unmatched. The sample comprised naive CD8+ T cells from PBMCs. This chain connects TRBV19 to TRBJ2-6, with 7 bases that match TRBD1. The clonotype was recovered from a man aged 25 to 45 with chronic hepatitis C. CDR3 nucleotide sequence: TGTGCCAGTGGGTACAGGGGAGCCAACGTCCTGACTTTC. Its translation is CASGYRGANVLTF.